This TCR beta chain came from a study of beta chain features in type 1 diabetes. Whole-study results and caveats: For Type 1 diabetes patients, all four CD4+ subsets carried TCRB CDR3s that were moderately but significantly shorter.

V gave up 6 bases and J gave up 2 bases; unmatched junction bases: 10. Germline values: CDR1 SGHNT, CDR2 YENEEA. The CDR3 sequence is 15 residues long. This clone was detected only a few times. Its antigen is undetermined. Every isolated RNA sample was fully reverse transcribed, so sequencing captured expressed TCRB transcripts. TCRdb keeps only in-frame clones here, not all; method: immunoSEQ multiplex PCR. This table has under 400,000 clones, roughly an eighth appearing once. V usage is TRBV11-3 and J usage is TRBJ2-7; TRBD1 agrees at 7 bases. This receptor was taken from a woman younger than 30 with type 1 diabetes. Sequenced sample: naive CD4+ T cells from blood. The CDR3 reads CASSPSTGIPYEQYF. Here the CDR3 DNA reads TGTGCCAGCAGTCCCTCGACAGGGATACCCTACGAGCAGTACTTC.